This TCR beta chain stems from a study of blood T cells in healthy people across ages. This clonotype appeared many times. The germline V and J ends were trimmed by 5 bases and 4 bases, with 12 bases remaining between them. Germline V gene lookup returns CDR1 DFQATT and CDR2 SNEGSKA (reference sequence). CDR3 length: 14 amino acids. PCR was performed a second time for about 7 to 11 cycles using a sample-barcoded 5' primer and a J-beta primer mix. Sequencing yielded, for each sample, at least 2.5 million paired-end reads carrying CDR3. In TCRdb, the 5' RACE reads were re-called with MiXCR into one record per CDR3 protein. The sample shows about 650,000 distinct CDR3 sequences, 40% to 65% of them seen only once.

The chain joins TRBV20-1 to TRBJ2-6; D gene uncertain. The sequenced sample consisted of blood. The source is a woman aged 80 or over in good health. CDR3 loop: CSADGSSGANVLTF. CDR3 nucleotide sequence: TGCAGTGCTGACGGTTCGTCAGGGGCCAACGTCCTGACTTTC.